This T cell receptor (beta chain) is from a study of patients and donors after allogeneic stem cell transplantation. The V and J ends lost 1 base and 11 bases respectively, with 14 bases between them. The CDR3 is made up of 13 amino acids. This clonotype occurred many times. MiXCR was run by TCRdb on the RT-PCR reads, yielding one entry per CDR3 protein. The sample yields fewer than 180,000 distinct CDR3 sequences, 30% to 45% seen once. This sequence originates from a human donor who was either an allogeneic HSCT recipient or a stem cell or donor lymphocyte infusion donor (not recorded which). It is not recorded whose cells these are; they may come from a transplant donor. The J gene is TRBJ1-1, the V gene TRBV12-3 or TRBV12-4, with a tentative D call TRBD1 (5 bases). Sequencing was done on a sample of blood, either unsorted or a sorted T cell fraction (not recorded which). In nucleotides, the CDR3 is TGTGCCAGCAGTTTAGGGGACCTTCTCGGGGCTTTCTTT. Its translation is CASSLGDLLGAFF.